This T cell receptor beta chain was obtained from a study of T cell responses to AZD1222 COVID-19 vaccine. The CDR3 has 14 amino acids. Germline CDR1 reads MGHRA; CDR2 reads YSYEKL. Between the trimmed V and J ends, which lost 2 bases and 4 bases, there was a span of 12 bases. Study conclusions and caveats: Nearly half of spike-specific TCRs reportedly target variant regions that are unmutated in the B.1.351 and B.1.1.7 variants. Among the donors, most were white British and more were female, and clonal diversity was possibly underestimated. Repertoire sampling happened only post peak T cell response.

The assay was immunoSEQ multiplex PCR, and TCRdb's table has in-frame clones only and misses some. This repertoire shows about 26,000 clones, approximately 85% found once; its top ten account for less than 3.5%. In regard to this clone: Its antigen remains unidentified.

This clonotype was obtained from an adult who received the AZD1222 COVID-19 vaccine. This chain links TRBV4-1 with TRBJ2-7; D remains unclear. This material consisted of peripheral blood, taken 28 days after the second AZD1222 dose. CDR3 nucleotide sequence: TGCGCCAGCAGCCAATCCTACGACGGATACGAGCAGTACTTC. Translated, it gives CASSQSYDGYEQYF.